This T cell receptor (beta chain) was captured in a study of Graves' ophthalmopathy and Graves' hyperthyroidism. Trimming cost V 1 base and J 4 bases, with 14 bases left between them. The CDR3 has 16 residues. This clonotype was detected many times. Transcripts of RNA were the source for amplifying TCR beta CDR3 regions. First-round RT-PCR relied on HTBI primers, and a second-round multiplex PCR came next. TCRdb passed the multiplex PCR reads through MiXCR, listing each CDR3 protein once. The sample lists some 520,000 distinct CDR3 sequences, roughly 14% occurring once. This TCR was recovered from a woman aged 25 to 39 with Graves' ophthalmopathy. V usage is TRBV12-3 or TRBV12-4 and J usage is TRBJ2-4, with D possibly TRBD1 on 6 matching bases. The sequenced sample was blood. CDR3 DNA: TGTGCCAGCAGTTTAGGTCGACCCGGACAGAAAAACATTCAGTACTTC. As protein: CASSLGRPGQKNIQYF.